This T cell receptor (beta chain) was retrieved from a study of blood T cell repertoires in COVID-19. Profiled with immunoSEQ multiplex PCR; TCRdb holds only in-frame clones, not every one. This sample has over 35,000 clones, with roughly 90% found just once. The sequence was obtained from a man aged 70-80 years with active COVID-19. The sequencing sample was made of peripheral blood.

This CDR3 reads CASSLAPTEGTEAFF. In nucleotides, the CDR3 is TGTGCCAGCAGTTTGGCCCCTACAGAGGGCACTGAAGCTTTCTTT. The J gene is TRBJ1-1, the V gene TRBV27; D gene unclear. Germline V gives CDR1 MNHEY, CDR2 SMNVEV (reference sequence). The ends were cut back, 3 bases at V and 4 bases at J, with 15 bases in the middle. This CDR3 has 15 residues.